Listed below are T cell receptor beta chains from one sample, sequenced in a study of B cell selection in AIRE deficiency. Assay used: immunoSEQ multiplex PCR; TCRdb lists only in-frame clones, some missing. Here the sample spans approximately 24,000 clones, about 90% being singletons. Sequencing was done on a sample of CD4+CD25+ Tregs sorted from PBMCs. The receptors derive from a human donor in good health. Each CDR3 is given with its conserved first and last residue. Fields, in order: V gene, D gene, clone size, J gene, CDR3 DNA, CDR3 protein. D genes are given only for firm matches. A clone size is listed for some rows: how often the clone was seen (once, few, many), or a class if it is expanded.

v_call: TRBV18
d_call: .
clone_size: .
j_call: TRBJ1-2
cdr3_nt: TGTGCCAGTACAATAGGGGACGCTAACTATGGCTACACCTTC
cdr3_aa: CASTIGDANYGYTF

v_call: TRBV10-1
d_call: .
clone_size: .
j_call: TRBJ1-1
cdr3_nt: TGCGCCAGTTCGGCAGGCTATTACACTGAAGCTTTCTTT
cdr3_aa: CASSAGYYTEAFF

v_call: TRBV5-1
d_call: .
clone_size: .
j_call: TRBJ2-7
cdr3_nt: TGCGCCAGCAGCTTGGTGACAGGAAACATACTCCACTACGAGCAGTACTTC
cdr3_aa: CASSLVTGNILHYEQYF

v_call: TRBV18
d_call: TRBD1
clone_size: .
j_call: TRBJ1-5
cdr3_nt: TGTGCCAGCTCACCCTCAGGGGGCGTTCAGCCCCAGCATTTT
cdr3_aa: CASSPSGGVQPQHF

v_call: TRBV6-6
d_call: .
clone_size: .
j_call: TRBJ2-1
cdr3_nt: TGTGCCAGCAGTTACTCGATCCGGGTTAATGAGCAGTTCTTC
cdr3_aa: CASSYSIRVNEQFF

v_call: TRBV9
d_call: .
clone_size: .
j_call: TRBJ2-4
cdr3_nt: TGTGCCAGCAGCGTAGATGGAGGGGGCTCGCTAGCCAAAAACATTCAGTACTTC
cdr3_aa: CASSVDGGGSLAKNIQYF

v_call: TRBV2
d_call: .
clone_size: .
j_call: TRBJ2-7
cdr3_nt: TGTGCCAGCAGTGCGGAGATCGAGCAGTACTTC
cdr3_aa: CASSAEIEQYF

v_call: TRBV7-9
d_call: .
clone_size: .
j_call: TRBJ2-7
cdr3_nt: TGTGCCAGCAGCTTAGGTGGAGTTACCTACGAGCAGTACTTC
cdr3_aa: CASSLGGVTYEQYF

v_call: TRBV6-5
d_call: .
clone_size: once
j_call: TRBJ1-2
cdr3_nt: TGTGCCAGCAGTTATAGGGGGGGTTATGGCTACACCTTC
cdr3_aa: CASSYRGGYGYTF

v_call: TRBV6-5
d_call: .
clone_size: .
j_call: TRBJ1-2
cdr3_nt: TGTGCCAGCAGCCGCGGACCCCCCTATGGCTACACCTTC
cdr3_aa: CASSRGPPYGYTF

v_call: TRBV7-9
d_call: .
clone_size: .
j_call: TRBJ1-6
cdr3_nt: TGTGCCAGCAGCTTAAGGGCAGCCGTCAATTCACCCCTCCACTTT
cdr3_aa: CASSLRAAVNSPLHF

v_call: TRBV7-3
d_call: .
clone_size: .
j_call: TRBJ2-3
cdr3_nt: TGTGCCAGCAGCTTATTCTTCAGCACAGATACGCAGTATTTT
cdr3_aa: CASSLFFSTDTQYF

v_call: TRBV25-1
d_call: .
clone_size: .
j_call: TRBJ1-2
cdr3_nt: TGTGCCAGCAGTAGTCCCTATGGCTACACCTTC
cdr3_aa: CASSSPYGYTF

v_call: TRBV7-8
d_call: TRBD2
clone_size: .
j_call: TRBJ2-3
cdr3_nt: TGTGCCAGCAGCCGACGACTAGCGGGGGGCGCTAGCACAGATACGCAGTATTTT
cdr3_aa: CASSRRLAGGASTDTQYF

v_call: TRBV7-9
d_call: .
clone_size: once
j_call: TRBJ1-6
cdr3_nt: TGTGCCAGCAGCTTAGTCTACGGAACCCAAGGGAATTCACCCCTCCACTTT
cdr3_aa: CASSLVYGTQGNSPLHF

v_call: TRBV6-6
d_call: .
clone_size: .
j_call: TRBJ2-3
cdr3_nt: TGTGCCAGCAGTTACTCGCAACGGGGGCAGACAGATACGCAGTATTTT
cdr3_aa: CASSYSQRGQTDTQYF

v_call: TRBV27
d_call: TRBD2
clone_size: .
j_call: TRBJ2-3
cdr3_nt: TGTGCCAGCAGTTTAAGGCCCTATAGTGGAGCGGGGGGAAACACAGATACGCAGTATTTT
cdr3_aa: CASSLRPYSGAGGNTDTQYF

v_call: TRBV7-8
d_call: TRBD1
clone_size: .
j_call: TRBJ1-2
cdr3_nt: TGTGCCAGCAGCCGGGACAGGTGGACTAACTATGGCTACACCTTC
cdr3_aa: CASSRDRWTNYGYTF

v_call: TRBV9
d_call: TRBD2
clone_size: .
j_call: TRBJ2-1
cdr3_nt: TGTGCCAGCAGCGTAGGAGCGGGGGCGTCAAGCTCCTACAATGAGCAGTTCTTC
cdr3_aa: CASSVGAGASSSYNEQFF

v_call: TRBV5-1
d_call: TRBD2
clone_size: .
j_call: TRBJ2-1
cdr3_nt: TGCGCCAGCAGCTTGGCGACTAGCGGGGCAGAGCAGTTCTTC
cdr3_aa: CASSLATSGAEQFF

v_call: TRBV18
d_call: .
clone_size: .
j_call: TRBJ1-5
cdr3_nt: TGTGCCAGCTCACCCACCGGGGGCAATCAGCCCCAGCATTTT
cdr3_aa: CASSPTGGNQPQHF

v_call: TRBV5-1
d_call: TRBD1
clone_size: few
j_call: TRBJ2-1
cdr3_nt: TGCGCCAGCAGCGTCGGGACAGGGATTCACAATGAGCAGTTCTTC
cdr3_aa: CASSVGTGIHNEQFF

v_call: TRBV6-4
d_call: .
clone_size: .
j_call: TRBJ2-6
cdr3_nt: TGTGCCAGCAGTGAGGAGGGCTCTGGGGCCAACGTCCTGACTTTC
cdr3_aa: CASSEEGSGANVLTF

v_call: TRBV5-1
d_call: TRBD1
clone_size: .
j_call: TRBJ2-1
cdr3_nt: TGCGCCAGCAGCTTAGAATGGGACAGCCTGCCGTTCTTC
cdr3_aa: CASSLEWDSLPFF

v_call: TRBV13
d_call: TRBD1
clone_size: .
j_call: TRBJ2-3
cdr3_nt: TGTGCCAGCAGCCCAGGGGGAGATACGCAGTATTTT
cdr3_aa: CASSPGGDTQYF

v_call: TRBV6-1
d_call: .
clone_size: once
j_call: TRBJ2-4
cdr3_nt: TGTGCCAGCAGGGCAGGATCGAACATTCAGTACTTC
cdr3_aa: CASRAGSNIQYF

v_call: TRBV20-1
d_call: .
clone_size: .
j_call: TRBJ1-2
cdr3_nt: TGCAGTGCATGGGACGAATTTGGCTACACCTTC
cdr3_aa: CSAWDEFGYTF